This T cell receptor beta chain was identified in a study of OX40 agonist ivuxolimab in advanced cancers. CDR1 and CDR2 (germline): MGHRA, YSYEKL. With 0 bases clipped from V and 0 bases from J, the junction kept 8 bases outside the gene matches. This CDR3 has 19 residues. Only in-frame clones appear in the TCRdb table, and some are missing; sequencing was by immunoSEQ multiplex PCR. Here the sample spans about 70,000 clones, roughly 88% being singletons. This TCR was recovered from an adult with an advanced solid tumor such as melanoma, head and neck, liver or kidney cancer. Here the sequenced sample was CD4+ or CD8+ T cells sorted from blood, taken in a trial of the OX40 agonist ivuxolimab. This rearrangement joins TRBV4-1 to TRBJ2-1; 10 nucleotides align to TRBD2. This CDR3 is CASSQEPSGGVSSYNEQFF. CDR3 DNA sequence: TGCGCCAGCAGCCAAGAGCCGAGCGGGGGGGTAAGCTCCTACAATGAGCAGTTCTTC.